These 23 T cell receptor beta chains were sequenced from one sample in a study of cytomegalovirus exposure and HLA in healthy donors. It was with 60 Vbeta and 13 Jbeta primers that the PCR ran. The data were produced by immunoSEQ multiplex PCR, yet TCRdb's version contains in-frame clones alone and is incomplete. Here the sample table reports about 200,000 clones. Sequenced input: PBMCs. The source of these receptors is a woman aged 25 to 39 in good health and CMV-seropositive.

This rearrangement joins TRBV6-4 to TRBJ1-1; weak D call: TRBD1 (6 bases). Trimming took 3 bases from V and 10 from J, leaving 15 bases between them. The CDR3 is 13 residues long. The germline CDR1 and CDR2 sequences are MRHNA and SNTAGT. CDR3 sequence reads: CASSEDPGAVAFF. The CDR3 bases are TGTGCCAGCAGTGAGGATCCAGGGGCGGTAGCTTTCTTT.

The gene calls are TRBV19 and TRBJ1-4; D is perhaps TRBD1 (5 bases). Trimming pared 5 bases from V and 0 bases from J, leaving 10 bases between. CDR3 length: 15 residues. CDR1 and CDR2 from the germline V gene are LNHDA and SQIVND (reference sequence). The CDR3 reads CASSGARATNEKLFF. The CDR3 coding sequence is TGTGCCAGTAGTGGGGCAAGGGCAACTAATGAAAAACTGTTTTTT.

The V and J genes are TRBV2 and TRBJ2-3; 11 bases agree with TRBD2. V dropped 5 bases and J dropped 0; count of bases not matched to a gene: 4. There are 16 residues in the CDR3. Germline lookup yields CDR1 SNHLY and CDR2 FYNNEI. For the CDR3, the DNA is TGTGCCAGCAGTCCGGGACTAGCGGAGAGCACAGATACGCAGTATTTT. Translating gives CASSPGLAESTDTQYF.

The chain has TRBV19 and TRBJ1-5; 8 positions agree with TRBD1. There are 14 residues in the CDR3. V shed 8 bases, J shed 6 bases, and the junction held 9 bases outside the gene matches. CDR1 is LNHDA, CDR2 SQIVND, per germline (reference sequence). In nucleotides, the CDR3 is TGTGCCAGTTCGAACAGGGGGACGGGTCAGCCCCAGCATTTT. Protein: CASSNRGTGQPQHF. Drawing the rest from reference TRBV19 and TRBJ1-5, the complete variable domain is DGGITQSPKYLFRKEGQNVTLSCEQNLNHDAMYWYRQDPGQGLRLIYYSQIVNDFQKGDIAEGYSVSREKKESFPLTVTSAQKNPTAFYLCASSNRGTGQPQHFGDGTRLSIL.

The chain couples TRBV19 to TRBJ1-1; 9 nucleotides match TRBD1. CDR1 is LNHDA and CDR2 is SQIVND in the germline V gene (reference sequence). V lost 9 bases, J lost 4 bases, and 6 bases stayed unmatched. This CDR3 spans 13 amino acids. CDR3 loop: CASVIQGATEAFF. Here the CDR3 DNA reads TGTGCCAGCGTTATACAGGGGGCCACTGAAGCTTTCTTT.

This chain uses TRBV5-4 with TRBJ1-4; D is unresolved. This CDR3 is built from 16 residues. Trimming took 0 bases from V and 4 from J, leaving 13 bases between them. The V gene's germline CDR1 is SGHNT and CDR2 YYREEE (reference sequence). This CDR3 reads CASSLGVGRGNEKLFF. The CDR3 DNA reads TGTGCCAGCAGCTTGGGGGTTGGTCGGGGTAATGAAAAACTGTTTTTT.

The gene calls are TRBV28 and TRBJ1-2; 8 nucleotides match TRBD1. The V gene's germline CDR1 is MDHEN and CDR2 SYDVKM. The CDR3 contains 14 residues. The V gene end was trimmed by 5 bases and the J gene end by 6 bases; junction bases not matched to a gene: 8. CDR3: CASSTPQGVDGYTF. The CDR3 nucleotides read TGTGCCAGCAGTACCCCACAGGGGGTGGATGGCTACACCTTC.

The chain joins TRBV10-2 to TRBJ1-4, with D hard to call. Germline CDR1 reads WSHSY; CDR2 reads SAAADI. V lost 3 bases and J 0 bases, leaving 8 bases between the germline ends. The CDR3 sequence is 15 residues long. The CDR3 here is CASSDEAATNEKLFF. Here the CDR3 DNA reads TGCGCCAGCAGTGACGAGGCCGCAACTAATGAAAAACTGTTTTTT.

The CDR3 DNA sequence: TGTGCCAGCACGGGACAGCTGTACAATGAGCAGTTCTTC. Residues: CASTGQLYNEQFF. The chain carries TRBV2 and TRBJ2-1; 7 nucleotides match TRBD1. In germline, CDR1 is SNHLY, CDR2 FYNNEI. The ends lost 7 bases at V and 4 bases at J; junction bases unmatched: 4. This CDR3 is built from 13 residues.

The chain uses TRBV6-1 and TRBJ1-2; 7 nucleotides align to TRBD1. The CDR3 sequence is 15 residues long. J was trimmed by 7 bases and V by 4 bases; bases with no gene match: 12. Germline V lookup: CDR1 MNHNS, CDR2 SASEGT. The CDR3 protein is CASSVRRGREVGYTF. The CDR3 region has the DNA TGTGCCAGCAGTGTTCGGAGGGGGCGGGAAGTTGGCTACACCTTC.

The chain combines TRBV5-8 with TRBJ1-4, with 7 bases aligning to TRBD1. The CDR3 is 14 amino acids. Germline CDR1 reads SGHTS; CDR2 reads YDEGEE. Unmatched junction bases numbered 2, after V lost 2 bases and J lost 4 bases. CDR3: CASSLTGVNEKLFF. CDR3 nucleotide sequence: TGTGCCAGCAGCTTAACAGGGGTTAATGAAAAACTGTTTTTT.

V usage is TRBV5-5 and J usage is TRBJ2-6; D uncertain. V lost 3 bases and J lost 13, with 11 bases in between. Germline CDR1 and CDR2: SGHKS and YYEKEE (reference sequence). The CDR3 is 12 residues long. The CDR3: CASSSDAQVLTF. The CDR3 DNA is TGTGCCAGCAGCTCGGATGCACAGGTCCTGACTTTC.

This chain uses TRBV5-1 with TRBJ1-5; 7 nucleotides line up with TRBD1. There are 15 residues in the CDR3. Germline V CDR1 and CDR2: SGHRS, YFSETQ. Germline trimming cut 0 bases from V and 4 bases from J; bases unmatched to any gene: 4. The CDR3 loop is CASSLGTGLNQPQHF. CDR3 coding DNA: TGCGCCAGCAGCTTGGGGACAGGCTTAAATCAGCCCCAGCATTTT.

The genes are TRBV6-5 and TRBJ2-1; the match to TRBD2 covers 7 bases. Losses at the gene ends were 4 bases for V and 0 bases for J; bases not matched to a gene: 6. The CDR3 is 16 amino acids. CDR1 is MNHEY and CDR2 is SVGAGI in the germline V gene. This CDR3 is CASSSRAGSSYNEQFF. CDR3 sequence (DNA): TGTGCCAGCAGTTCTCGAGCGGGGAGCTCCTACAATGAGCAGTTCTTC.

The chain carries TRBV6-5 and TRBJ1-2; 7 nucleotides line up with TRBD1. This CDR3 region has 14 residues. CDR1 is MNHEY, CDR2 SVGAGI, per germline. Trimming took 6 bases from V and 1 from J; bases not matched to a gene: 5. DNA for the CDR3: TGTGCCAGCAGATCGGGACAGCGTAACTATGGCTACACCTTC. Protein product: CASRSGQRNYGYTF.

The rearrangement uses TRBV2 and TRBJ2-2, with 8 bases lining up with TRBD2. The CDR3 is 15 amino acids. Unmatched junction bases numbered 10, after V lost 9 bases and J lost 4 bases. Germline CDR1 SNHLY, CDR2 FYNNEI. The CDR3 nucleotides are TGTGCCAGTTCAACGGGGGGGCCCGTCACCGGGGAGCTGTTTTTT. Its translation: CASSTGGPVTGELFF.

This rearrangement joins TRBV2 to TRBJ2-3, with a tentative D call TRBD2 (6 bases). The CDR3 length is 16 residues. V lost 2 bases and J lost 2, with 14 bases in between. CDR1 is SNHLY, CDR2 FYNNEI, per germline. CDR3 in amino acids: CASSERGGEVTDTQYF. CDR3 nucleotides: TGTGCCAGCAGTGAAAGGGGCGGGGAGGTCACAGATACGCAGTATTTT.

The rearrangement uses TRBV11-2 and TRBJ1-3; maybe TRBD1 (5 bases). V lost 1 base and J 4 bases, leaving 14 bases between the germline ends. The CDR3 totals 16 residues. Looked up from germline, CDR1 is SGHAT and CDR2 is FQNNGV. The CDR3 is CASSLGLTETGNTIYF. The CDR3, as DNA: TGTGCCAGCAGCTTAGGACTGACAGAGACAGGAAACACCATATATTTT.

The chain links TRBV7-2 to TRBJ2-3; TRBD2 matches 8 bases. Per the germline V gene, CDR1 is SGHTA and CDR2 is FQGNSA. The trim removed 3 bases at V and 3 bases at J, leaving 11 bases unmatched. CDR3 length: 17 residues. For the CDR3, the DNA is TGTGCCAGCAGCTTCGCGGGAGGCACGGTAGGGACAGATACGCAGTATTTT. It is translated as CASSFAGGTVGTDTQYF.

The genes are TRBV5-5 and TRBJ1-1; tentative D call: TRBD1 (6 bases). Germline CDR1 SGHKS, CDR2 YYEKEE (reference sequence). V lost 0 bases, J lost 3 bases, and 9 bases lay in between. The CDR3 is 14 residues long. CDR3 sequence (DNA): TGTGCCAGCAGCTTGGCAGGGGAAGACACTGAAGCTTTCTTT. Translation: CASSLAGEDTEAFF.

The chain links TRBV4-3 to TRBJ2-7; TRBD2 matches 13 bases. Germline CDR1 reads LGHNA; CDR2 reads YSLEER. V lost 0 bases to trimming and J lost 3 bases; unmatched junction nucleotides: 5. This CDR3 has 17 amino acids. CDR3 region: CASSQDSGLAGDYEQYF. DNA of the CDR3: TGCGCCAGCAGCCAAGACAGCGGACTAGCGGGGGACTACGAGCAGTACTTC.

The CDR3 sequence is CASSRGGSNEKLFF. CDR3 DNA: TGTGCCAGCAGCCGCGGGGGTTCGAATGAAAAACTGTTTTTT. The chain links TRBV7-6 to TRBJ1-4; maybe TRBD1 (5 bases). The CDR3 runs to 14 residues. The ends were cut back, 5 bases at V and 5 bases at J, with 12 bases in the middle. From germline, CDR1 is SGHVS and CDR2 FNYEAQ. Together with reference TRBV7-6 and TRBJ1-4, the CDR3 gives the full variable domain: GAGVSQSPRYKVTKRGQDVALRCDPISGHVSLYWYRQALGQGPEFLTYFNYEAQQDKSGLPNDRFSAERPEGSISTLTIQRTEQRDSAMYRCASSRGGSNEKLFFGSGTQLSVL.

This chain uses TRBV5-1 with TRBJ2-7; 9 nucleotides match TRBD1. With V trimmed by 0 bases and J by 5 bases, 12 bases remained unmatched. The CDR3 has 17 residues. Germline loops: CDR1 SGHRS, CDR2 YFSETQ. The CDR3: CASSLATDGTGRHEQYF. As DNA, the CDR3 is TGCGCCAGCAGCTTGGCGACAGACGGGACAGGGCGACACGAGCAGTACTTC.